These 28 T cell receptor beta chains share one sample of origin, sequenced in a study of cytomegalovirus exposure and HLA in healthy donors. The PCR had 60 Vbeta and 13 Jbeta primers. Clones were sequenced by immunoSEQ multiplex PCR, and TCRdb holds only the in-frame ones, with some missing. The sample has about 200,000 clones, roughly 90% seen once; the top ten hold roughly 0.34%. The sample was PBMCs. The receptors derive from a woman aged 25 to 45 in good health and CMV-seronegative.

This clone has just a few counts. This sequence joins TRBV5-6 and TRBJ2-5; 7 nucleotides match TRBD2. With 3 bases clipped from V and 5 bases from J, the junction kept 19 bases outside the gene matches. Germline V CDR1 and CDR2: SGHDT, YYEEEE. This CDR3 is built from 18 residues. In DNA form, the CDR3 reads TGTGCCAGCAGCTCTACCACCCCCCTAAGCGGGAAGATGGAGACCCAGTACTTC. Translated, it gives CASSSTTPLSGKMETQYF.

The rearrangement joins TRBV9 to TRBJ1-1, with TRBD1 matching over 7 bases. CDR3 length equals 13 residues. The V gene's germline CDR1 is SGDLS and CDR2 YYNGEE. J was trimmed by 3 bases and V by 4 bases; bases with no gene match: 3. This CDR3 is CASSLDRDTEAFF. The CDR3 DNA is TGTGCCAGCAGCCTTGACAGGGACACTGAAGCTTTCTTT. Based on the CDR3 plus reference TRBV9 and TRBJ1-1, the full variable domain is DSGVTQTPKHLITATGQRVTLRCSPRSGDLSVYWYQQSLDQGLQFLIQYYNGEERAKGNILERFSAQQFPDLHSELNLSSLELGDSALYFCASSLDRDTEAFFGQGTRLTVV.

CDR3 nucleotides: TGTGCCAGCAGCCCCGGCAGCGTAAGCACAGATACGCAGTATTTT. Protein sequence: CASSPGSVSTDTQYF. V usage is TRBV7-8 and J usage is TRBJ2-3; D is ambiguous. CDR1 and CDR2 (germline): SGHVS, FQNEAQ. CDR3 size: 15 residues. With 5 bases removed from V and 0 bases from J, the gap between germline ends came to 12 bases.

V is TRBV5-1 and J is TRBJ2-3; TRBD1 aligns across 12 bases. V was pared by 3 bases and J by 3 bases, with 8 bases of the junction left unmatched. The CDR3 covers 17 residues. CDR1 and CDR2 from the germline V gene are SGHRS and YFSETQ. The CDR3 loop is CASSSPRDRGLTDTQYF. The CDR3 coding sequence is TGCGCCAGCAGCTCCCCAAGGGACAGGGGGCTTACAGATACGCAGTATTTT. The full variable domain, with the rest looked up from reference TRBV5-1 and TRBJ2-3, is KAGVTQTPRYLIKTRGQQVTLSCSPISGHRSVSWYQQTPGQGLQFLFEYFSETQRNKGNFPGRFSGRQFSNSRSEMNVSTLELGDSALYLCASSSPRDRGLTDTQYFGPGTRLTVL.

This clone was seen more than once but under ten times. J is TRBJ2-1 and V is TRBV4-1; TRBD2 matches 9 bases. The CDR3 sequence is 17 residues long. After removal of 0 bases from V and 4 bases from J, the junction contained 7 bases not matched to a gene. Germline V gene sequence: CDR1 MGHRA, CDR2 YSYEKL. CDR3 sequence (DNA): TGCGCCAGCAGCCAAGATCTGACTAGCGGCTTTTACAATGAGCAGTTCTTC. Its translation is CASSQDLTSGFYNEQFF.

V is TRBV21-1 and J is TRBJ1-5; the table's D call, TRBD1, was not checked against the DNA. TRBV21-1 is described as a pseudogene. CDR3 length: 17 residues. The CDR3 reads CASSKDRASVGNQPQHF. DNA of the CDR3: TGTGCCAGCAGCAAAGACAGGGCTTCTGTAGGCAATCAGCCCCAGCATTTT.

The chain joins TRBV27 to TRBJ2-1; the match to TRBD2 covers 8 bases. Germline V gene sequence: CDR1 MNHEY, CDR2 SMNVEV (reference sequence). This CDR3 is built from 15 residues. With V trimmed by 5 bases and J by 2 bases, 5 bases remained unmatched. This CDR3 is CASSVRGGTYNEQFF. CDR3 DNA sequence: TGTGCCAGCAGTGTCCGGGGGGGGACCTACAATGAGCAGTTCTTC.

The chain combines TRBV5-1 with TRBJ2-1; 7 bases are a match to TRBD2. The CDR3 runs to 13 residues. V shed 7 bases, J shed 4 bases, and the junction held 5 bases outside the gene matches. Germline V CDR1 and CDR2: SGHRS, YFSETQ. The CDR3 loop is CASAGEGYNEQFF. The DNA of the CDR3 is TGCGCCAGCGCGGGAGAGGGGTACAATGAGCAGTTCTTC.

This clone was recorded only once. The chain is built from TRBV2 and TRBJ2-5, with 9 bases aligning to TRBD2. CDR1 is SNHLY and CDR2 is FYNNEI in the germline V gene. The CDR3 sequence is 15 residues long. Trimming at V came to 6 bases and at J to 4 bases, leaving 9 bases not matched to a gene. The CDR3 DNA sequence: TGTGCCAGCAGGGGTAGCGGGGGAACACCAGAGACCCAGTACTTC. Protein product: CASRGSGGTPETQYF.

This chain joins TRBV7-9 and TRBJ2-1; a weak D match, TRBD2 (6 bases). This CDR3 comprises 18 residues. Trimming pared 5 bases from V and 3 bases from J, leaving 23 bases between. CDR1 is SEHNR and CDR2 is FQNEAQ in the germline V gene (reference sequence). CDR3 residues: CASSDDSPGLTNYNEQFF. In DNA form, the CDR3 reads TGTGCCAGCAGCGACGACAGCCCAGGACTAACTAACTACAATGAGCAGTTCTTC.

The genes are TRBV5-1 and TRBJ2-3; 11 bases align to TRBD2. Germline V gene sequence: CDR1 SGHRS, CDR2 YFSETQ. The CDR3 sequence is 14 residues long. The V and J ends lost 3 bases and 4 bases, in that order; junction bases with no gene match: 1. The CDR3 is CASSSSGGSDTQYF. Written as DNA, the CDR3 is TGCGCCAGCAGCTCTAGCGGGGGGTCAGATACGCAGTATTTT.

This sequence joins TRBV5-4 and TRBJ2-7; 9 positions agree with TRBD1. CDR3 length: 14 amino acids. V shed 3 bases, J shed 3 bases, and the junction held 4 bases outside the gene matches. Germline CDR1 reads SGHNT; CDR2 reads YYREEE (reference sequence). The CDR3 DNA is TGTGCCAGCAGCTCGTGGGACAGGGACTACGAGCAGTACTTC. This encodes CASSSWDRDYEQYF.

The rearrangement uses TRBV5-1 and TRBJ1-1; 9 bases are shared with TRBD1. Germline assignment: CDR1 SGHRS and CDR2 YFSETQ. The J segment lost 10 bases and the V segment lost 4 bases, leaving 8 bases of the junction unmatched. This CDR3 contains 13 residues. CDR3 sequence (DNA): TGCGCCAGCAGCGAATGGGGACAGGGATCAGCTTTCTTT. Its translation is CASSEWGQGSAFF.

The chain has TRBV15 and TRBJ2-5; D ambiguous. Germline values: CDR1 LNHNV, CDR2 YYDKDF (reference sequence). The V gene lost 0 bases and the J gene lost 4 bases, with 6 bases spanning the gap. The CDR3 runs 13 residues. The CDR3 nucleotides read TGTGCCACCAGCAGAGATCTTAGAGAGACCCAGTACTTC. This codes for CATSRDLRETQYF.

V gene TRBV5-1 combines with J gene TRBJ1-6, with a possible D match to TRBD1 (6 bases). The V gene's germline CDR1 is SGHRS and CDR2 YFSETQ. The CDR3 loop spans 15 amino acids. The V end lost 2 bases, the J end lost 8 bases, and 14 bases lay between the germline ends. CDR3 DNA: TGCGCCAGCAGCTTACAGGGTATAAGCGATTCACCCCTCCACTTT. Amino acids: CASSLQGISDSPLHF.

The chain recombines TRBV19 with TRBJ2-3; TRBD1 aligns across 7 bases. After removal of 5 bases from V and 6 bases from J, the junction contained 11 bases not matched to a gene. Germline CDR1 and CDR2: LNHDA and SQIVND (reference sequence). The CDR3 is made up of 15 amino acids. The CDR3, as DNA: TGTGCCAGTAGTCGACTCTCCCAGACAGGGGATACGCAGTATTTT. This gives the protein CASSRLSQTGDTQYF.

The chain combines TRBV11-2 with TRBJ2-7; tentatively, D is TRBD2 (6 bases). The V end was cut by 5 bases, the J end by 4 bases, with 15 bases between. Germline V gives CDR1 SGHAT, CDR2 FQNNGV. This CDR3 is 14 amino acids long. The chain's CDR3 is CASSLGGTQYEQYF. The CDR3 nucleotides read TGTGCCAGCAGCCTAGGCGGGACTCAGTACGAGCAGTACTTC. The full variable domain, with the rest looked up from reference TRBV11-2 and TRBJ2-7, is EAGVAQSPRYKIIEKRQSVAFWCNPISGHATLYWYQQILGQGPKLLIQFQNNGVVDDSQLPKDRFSAERLKGVDSTLKIQPAKLEDSAVYLCASSLGGTQYEQYFGPGTRLTVT.

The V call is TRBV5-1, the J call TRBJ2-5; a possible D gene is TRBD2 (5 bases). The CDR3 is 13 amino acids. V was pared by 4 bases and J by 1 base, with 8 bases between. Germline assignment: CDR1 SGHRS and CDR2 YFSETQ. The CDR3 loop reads CASSKEVQETQYF. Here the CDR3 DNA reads TGCGCCAGCAGCAAGGAGGTCCAAGAGACCCAGTACTTC.

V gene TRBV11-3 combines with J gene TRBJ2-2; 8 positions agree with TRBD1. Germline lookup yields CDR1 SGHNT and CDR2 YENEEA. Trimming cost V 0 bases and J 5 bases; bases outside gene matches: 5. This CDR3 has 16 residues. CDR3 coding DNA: TGTGCCAGCAGCTTAGATCAGGGGGCATGGACCGGGGAGCTGTTTTTT. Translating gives CASSLDQGAWTGELFF.

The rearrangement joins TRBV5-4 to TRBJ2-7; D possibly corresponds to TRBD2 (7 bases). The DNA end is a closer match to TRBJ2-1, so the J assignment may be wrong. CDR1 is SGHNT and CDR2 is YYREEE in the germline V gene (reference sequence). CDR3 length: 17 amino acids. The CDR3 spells CASSSGGLAHPQGEQFF. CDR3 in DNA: TGTGCCAGCAGCTCCGGGGGGCTAGCGCACCCCCAGGGTGAGCAGTTCTTC.

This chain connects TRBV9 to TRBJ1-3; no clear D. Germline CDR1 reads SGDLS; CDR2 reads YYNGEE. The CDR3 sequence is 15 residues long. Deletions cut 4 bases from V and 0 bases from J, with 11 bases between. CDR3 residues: CASSPSWSSGNTIYF. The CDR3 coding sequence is TGTGCCAGCAGCCCTTCTTGGAGCTCTGGAAACACCATATATTTT. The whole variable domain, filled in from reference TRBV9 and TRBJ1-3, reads DSGVTQTPKHLITATGQRVTLRCSPRSGDLSVYWYQQSLDQGLQFLIQYYNGEERAKGNILERFSAQQFPDLHSELNLSSLELGDSALYFCASSPSWSSGNTIYFGEGSWLTVV.

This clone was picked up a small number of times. As DNA, the CDR3 is TGTGCCAGCAGCGTAGGACAGGGGAACTATGGCTACACCTTC. Its protein is CASSVGQGNYGYTF. The V gene is TRBV9, the J gene TRBJ1-2; 8 bases agree with TRBD1. Per the germline V gene, CDR1 is SGDLS and CDR2 is YYNGEE. The trim removed 0 bases at V and 2 bases at J, leaving 0 bases unmatched. The CDR3 is 14 residues long.

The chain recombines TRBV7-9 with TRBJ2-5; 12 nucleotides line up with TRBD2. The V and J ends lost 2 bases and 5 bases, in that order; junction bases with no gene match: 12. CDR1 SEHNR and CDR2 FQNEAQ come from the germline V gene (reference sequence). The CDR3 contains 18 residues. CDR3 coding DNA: TGTGCCAGCAGCTTATACCCTACTAGCGGGGGGCAAAGGGAGACCCAGTACTTC. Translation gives CASSLYPTSGGQRETQYF.

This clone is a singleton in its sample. The CDR3 sequence is CASSADPAGGYEQYF. Written as DNA, the CDR3 is TGTGCCAGTAGTGCGGATCCTGCGGGGGGCTACGAGCAGTACTTC. The V and J genes are TRBV19 and TRBJ2-7, with TRBD2 identical over 8 bases. This CDR3 contains 15 residues. Trimming took 5 bases from V and 3 from J; bases not matched to a gene: 9. Germline values: CDR1 LNHDA, CDR2 SQIVND (reference sequence).

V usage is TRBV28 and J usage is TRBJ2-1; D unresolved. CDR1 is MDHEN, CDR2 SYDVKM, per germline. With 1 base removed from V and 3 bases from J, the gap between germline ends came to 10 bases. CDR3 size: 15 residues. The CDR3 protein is CASSLSGLLYNEQFF. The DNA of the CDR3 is TGTGCCAGCAGTTTATCTGGGCTGCTCTACAATGAGCAGTTCTTC.

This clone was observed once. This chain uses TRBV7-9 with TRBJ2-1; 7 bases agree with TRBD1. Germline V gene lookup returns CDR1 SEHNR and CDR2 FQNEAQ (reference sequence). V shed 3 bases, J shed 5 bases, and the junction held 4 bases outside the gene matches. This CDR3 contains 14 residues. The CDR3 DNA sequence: TGTGCCAGCAGCTTTGGACAGGAACACAATGAGCAGTTCTTC. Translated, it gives CASSFGQEHNEQFF.

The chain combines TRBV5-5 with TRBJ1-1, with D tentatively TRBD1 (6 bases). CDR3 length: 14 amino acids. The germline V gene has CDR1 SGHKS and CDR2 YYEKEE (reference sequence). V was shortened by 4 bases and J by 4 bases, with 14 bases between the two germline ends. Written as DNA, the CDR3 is TGTGCCAGCAGCCGAACAGGGTCGGGCACTGAAGCTTTCTTT. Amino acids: CASSRTGSGTEAFF. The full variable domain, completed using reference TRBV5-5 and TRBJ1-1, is DAGVTQSPTHLIKTRGQQVTLRCSPISGHKSVSWYQQVLGQGPQFIFQYYEKEERGRGNFPDRFSARQFPNYSSELNVNALLLGDSALYLCASSRTGSGTEAFFGQGTRLTVV.

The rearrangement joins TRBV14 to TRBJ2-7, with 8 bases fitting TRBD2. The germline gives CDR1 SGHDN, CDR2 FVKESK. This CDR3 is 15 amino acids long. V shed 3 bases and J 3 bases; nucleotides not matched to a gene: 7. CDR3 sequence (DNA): TGTGCCAGCAGCCATTCGGGGGGGCCAATCTACGAGCAGTACTTC. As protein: CASSHSGGPIYEQYF.